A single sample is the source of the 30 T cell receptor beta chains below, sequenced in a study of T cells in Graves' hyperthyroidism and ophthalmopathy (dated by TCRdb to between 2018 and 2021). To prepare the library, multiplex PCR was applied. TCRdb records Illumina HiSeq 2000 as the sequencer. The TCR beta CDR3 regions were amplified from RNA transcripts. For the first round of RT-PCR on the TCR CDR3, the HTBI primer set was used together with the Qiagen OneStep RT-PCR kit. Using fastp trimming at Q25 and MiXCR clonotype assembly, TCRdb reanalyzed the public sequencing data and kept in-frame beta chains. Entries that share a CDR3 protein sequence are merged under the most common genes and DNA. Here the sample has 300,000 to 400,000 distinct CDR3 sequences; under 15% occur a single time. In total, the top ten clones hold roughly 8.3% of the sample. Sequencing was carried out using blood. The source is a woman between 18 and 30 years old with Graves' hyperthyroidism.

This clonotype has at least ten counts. In DNA, the CDR3 is TGTGCCAGCAGCTTACCAGGGTTCAAATTAGAGACCCAGTACTTC. The encoded protein is CASSLPGFKLETQYF. The chain employs TRBV7-2 and TRBJ2-5; a possible D gene is TRBD1 (5 bases). CDR3 length: 15 residues. Trimming stripped 2 bases from V and 4 bases from J, with 14 bases between. The V gene's germline CDR1 is SGHTA and CDR2 FQGNSA.

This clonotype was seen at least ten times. The CDR3 here is CASSYLRSGTSGRFNEQFF. The CDR3 DNA reads TGTGCCAGCAGCTATCTCCGCTCCGGGACTAGCGGGAGGTTCAATGAGCAGTTCTTC. J is TRBJ2-1 and V is TRBV5-6; TRBD2 aligns across 15 bases. V lost 3 bases and J lost 6; bases outside the gene matches: 13. The CDR3 has 19 amino acids. CDR1 and CDR2 from the germline V gene are SGHDT and YYEEEE.

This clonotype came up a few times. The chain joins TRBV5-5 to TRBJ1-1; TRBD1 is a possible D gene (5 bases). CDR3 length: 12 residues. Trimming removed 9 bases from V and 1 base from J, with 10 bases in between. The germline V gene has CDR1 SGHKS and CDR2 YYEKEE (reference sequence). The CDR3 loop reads CATTQGNTEAFF. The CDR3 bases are TGTGCCACCACGCAGGGGAACACTGAAGCTTTCTTT.

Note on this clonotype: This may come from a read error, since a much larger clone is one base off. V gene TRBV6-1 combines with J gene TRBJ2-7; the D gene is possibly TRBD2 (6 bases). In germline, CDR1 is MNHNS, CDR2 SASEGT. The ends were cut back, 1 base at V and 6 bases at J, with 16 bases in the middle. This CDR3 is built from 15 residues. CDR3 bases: TGTGCCAGCAGTGAAGTAGTACTTGGAGGGTTCGAGCAGTACTTC. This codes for CASSEVVLGGFEQYF.

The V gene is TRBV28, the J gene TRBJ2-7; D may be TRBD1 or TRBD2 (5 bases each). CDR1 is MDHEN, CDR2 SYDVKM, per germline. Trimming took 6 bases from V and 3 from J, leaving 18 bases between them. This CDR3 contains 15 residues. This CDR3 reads CASSTAQGSDYEQYF. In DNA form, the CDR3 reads TGTGCCAGCAGCACCGCTCAGGGTAGCGACTACGAGCAGTACTTC.

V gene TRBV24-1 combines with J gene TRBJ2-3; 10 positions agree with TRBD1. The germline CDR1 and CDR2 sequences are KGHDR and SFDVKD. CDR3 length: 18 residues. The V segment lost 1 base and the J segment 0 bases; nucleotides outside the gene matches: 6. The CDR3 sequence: CATSDFPGQGVSTDTQYF. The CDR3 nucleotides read TGTGCCACCAGTGATTTCCCTGGACAGGGGGTTAGCACAGATACGCAGTATTTT.

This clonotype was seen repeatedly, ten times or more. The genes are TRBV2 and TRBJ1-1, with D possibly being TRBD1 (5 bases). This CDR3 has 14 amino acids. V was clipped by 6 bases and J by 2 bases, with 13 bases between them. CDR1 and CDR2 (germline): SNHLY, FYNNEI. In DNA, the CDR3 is TGTGCCAGCAGGACGGGACTAACTAACACTGAAGCTTTCTTT. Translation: CASRTGLTNTEAFF. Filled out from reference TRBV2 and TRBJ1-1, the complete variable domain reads EPEVTQTPSHQVTQMGQEVILRCVPISNHLYFYWYRQILGQKVEFLVSFYNNEISEKSEIFDDQFSVERPDGSNFTLKIRSTKLEDSAMYFCASRTGLTNTEAFFGQGTRLTVV.

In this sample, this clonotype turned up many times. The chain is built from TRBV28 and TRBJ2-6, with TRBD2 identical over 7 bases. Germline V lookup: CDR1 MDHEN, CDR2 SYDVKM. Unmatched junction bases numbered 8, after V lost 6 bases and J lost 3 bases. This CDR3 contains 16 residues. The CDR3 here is CASSPSAGSGANVLTF. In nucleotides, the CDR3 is TGTGCCAGCAGCCCCTCAGCGGGAAGTGGGGCCAACGTCCTGACTTTC.

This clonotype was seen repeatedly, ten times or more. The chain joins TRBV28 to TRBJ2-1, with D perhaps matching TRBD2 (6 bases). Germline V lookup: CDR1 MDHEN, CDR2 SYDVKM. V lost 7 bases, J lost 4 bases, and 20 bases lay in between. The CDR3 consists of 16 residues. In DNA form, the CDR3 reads TGTGCCAGCAAAGAGGAGGGCAGGACCCGGTACAATGAGCAGTTCTTC. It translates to CASKEEGRTRYNEQFF.

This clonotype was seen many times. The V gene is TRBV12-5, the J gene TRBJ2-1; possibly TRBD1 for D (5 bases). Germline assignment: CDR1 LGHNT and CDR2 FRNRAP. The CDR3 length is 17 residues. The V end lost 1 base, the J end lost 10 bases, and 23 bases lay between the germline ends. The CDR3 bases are TGTGCTAGTGGTTTGGCAATCTCCCAGGGCCCTTCGAGCGAGCAGTTCTTC. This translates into CASGLAISQGPSSEQFF.

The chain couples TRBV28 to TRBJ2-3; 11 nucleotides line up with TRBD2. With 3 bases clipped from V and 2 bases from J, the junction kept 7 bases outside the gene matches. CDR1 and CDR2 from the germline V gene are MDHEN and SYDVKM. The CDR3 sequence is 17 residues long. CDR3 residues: CASSLPSGRFDTDTQYF. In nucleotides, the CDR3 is TGTGCCAGCAGTTTGCCTAGCGGGAGGTTTGACACAGATACGCAGTATTTT.

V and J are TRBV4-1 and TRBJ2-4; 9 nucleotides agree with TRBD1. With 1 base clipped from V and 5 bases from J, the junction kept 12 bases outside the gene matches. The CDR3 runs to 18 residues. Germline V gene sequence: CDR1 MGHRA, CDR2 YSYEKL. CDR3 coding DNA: TGCGCCAGCAGCCAAGCACAAGCCGTGGGACAGGGTCAAAACATTCAGTACTTC. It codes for CASSQAQAVGQGQNIQYF.

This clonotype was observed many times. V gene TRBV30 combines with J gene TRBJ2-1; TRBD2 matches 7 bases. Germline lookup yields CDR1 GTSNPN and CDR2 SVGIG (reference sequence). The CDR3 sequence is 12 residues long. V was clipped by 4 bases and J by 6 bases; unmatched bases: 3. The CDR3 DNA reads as TGTGCCTGGACTAGCGGTGTCAATGAGCAGTTCTTC. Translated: CAWTSGVNEQFF.

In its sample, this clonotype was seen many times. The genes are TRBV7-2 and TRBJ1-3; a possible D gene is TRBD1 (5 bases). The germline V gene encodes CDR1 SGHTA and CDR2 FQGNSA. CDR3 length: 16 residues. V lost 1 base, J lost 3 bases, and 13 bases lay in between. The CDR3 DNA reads TGTGCCAGCAGCTTAGTTGCCCGACAGAATGGAAACACCATATATTTT. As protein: CASSLVARQNGNTIYF.

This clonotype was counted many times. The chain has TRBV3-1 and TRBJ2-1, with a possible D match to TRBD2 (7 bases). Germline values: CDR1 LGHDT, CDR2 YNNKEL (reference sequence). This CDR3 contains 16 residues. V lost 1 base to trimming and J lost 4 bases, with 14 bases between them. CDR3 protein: CASSQGGGLSYNEQFF. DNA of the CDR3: TGTGCCAGCAGCCAAGGGGGGGGCTTGTCTTACAATGAGCAGTTCTTC.

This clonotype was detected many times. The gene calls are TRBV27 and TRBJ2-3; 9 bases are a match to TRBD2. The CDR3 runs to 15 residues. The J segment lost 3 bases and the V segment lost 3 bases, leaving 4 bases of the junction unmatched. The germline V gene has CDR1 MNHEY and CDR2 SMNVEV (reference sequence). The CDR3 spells CASSFSGSLTDTQYF. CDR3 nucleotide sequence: TGTGCCAGCAGTTTTAGCGGGAGTTTAACAGATACGCAGTATTTT.

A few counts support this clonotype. Here the CDR3 reads CASSLDQDTGDEKLFF. DNA of the CDR3: TGTGCCAGCAGCTTAGATCAAGATACAGGTGATGAAAAACTGTTTTTT. The chain recombines TRBV11-2 with TRBJ1-4; tentative D call: TRBD1 (5 bases). Trimming cost V 0 bases and J 6 bases, with 14 bases left between them. The CDR3 length is 16 residues. CDR1 SGHAT and CDR2 FQNNGV come from the germline V gene. Looking up the rest from reference TRBV11-2 and TRBJ1-4 gives the full variable domain: EAGVAQSPRYKIIEKRQSVAFWCNPISGHATLYWYQQILGQGPKLLIQFQNNGVVDDSQLPKDRFSAERLKGVDSTLKIQPAKLEDSAVYLCASSLDQDTGDEKLFFGSGTQLSVL.

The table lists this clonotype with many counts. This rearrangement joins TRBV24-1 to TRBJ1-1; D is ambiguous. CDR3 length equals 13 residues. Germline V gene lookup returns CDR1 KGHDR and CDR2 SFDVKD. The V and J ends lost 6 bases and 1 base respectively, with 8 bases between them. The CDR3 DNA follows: TGTGCCACCAGTCGCAGTCCGAACACTGAAGCTTTCTTT. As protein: CATSRSPNTEAFF.

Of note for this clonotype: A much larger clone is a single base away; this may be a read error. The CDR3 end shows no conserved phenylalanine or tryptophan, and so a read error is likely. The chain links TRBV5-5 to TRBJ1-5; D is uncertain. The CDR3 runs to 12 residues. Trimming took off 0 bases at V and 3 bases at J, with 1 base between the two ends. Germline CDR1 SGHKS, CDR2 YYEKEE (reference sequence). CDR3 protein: CASSLVNQPQHL. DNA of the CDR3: TGTGCCAGCAGCTTGGTCAATCAGCCCCAGCATCTT.

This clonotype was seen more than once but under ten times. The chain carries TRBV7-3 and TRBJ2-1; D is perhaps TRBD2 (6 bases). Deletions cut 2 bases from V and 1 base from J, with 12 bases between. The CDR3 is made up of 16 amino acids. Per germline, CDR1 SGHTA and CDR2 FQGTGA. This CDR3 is CASSLWREKSYNEQFF. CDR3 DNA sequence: TGTGCCAGCAGCTTATGGAGGGAGAAGTCCTACAATGAGCAGTTCTTC.

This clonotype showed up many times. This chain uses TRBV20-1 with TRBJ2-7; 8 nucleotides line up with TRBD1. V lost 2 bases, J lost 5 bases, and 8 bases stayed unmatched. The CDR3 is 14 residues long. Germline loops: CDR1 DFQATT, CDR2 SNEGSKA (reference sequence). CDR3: CSARTDRGIHEQYF. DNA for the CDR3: TGCAGTGCTAGAACTGACAGGGGCATCCACGAGCAGTACTTC.

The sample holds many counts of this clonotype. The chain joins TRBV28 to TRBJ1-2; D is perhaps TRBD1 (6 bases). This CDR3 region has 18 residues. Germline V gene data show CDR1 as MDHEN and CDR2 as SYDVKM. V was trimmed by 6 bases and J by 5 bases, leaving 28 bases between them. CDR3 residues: CASSSPGELGAIPYGYTF. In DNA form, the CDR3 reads TGTGCCAGCAGCTCCCCGGGGGAGCTGGGGGCCATTCCATATGGCTACACCTTC.

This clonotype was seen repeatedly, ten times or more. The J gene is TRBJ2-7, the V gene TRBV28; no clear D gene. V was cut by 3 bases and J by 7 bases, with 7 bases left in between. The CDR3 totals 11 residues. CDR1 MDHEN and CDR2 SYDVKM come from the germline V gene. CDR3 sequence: CASSFSREQYF. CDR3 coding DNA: TGTGCCAGCAGTTTCTCCAGGGAGCAGTACTTC.

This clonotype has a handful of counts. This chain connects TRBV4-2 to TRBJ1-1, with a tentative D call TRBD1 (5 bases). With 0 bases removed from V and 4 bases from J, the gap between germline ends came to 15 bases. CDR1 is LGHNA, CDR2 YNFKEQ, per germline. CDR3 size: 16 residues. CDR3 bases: TGTGCCAGCAGCCAAGAGGGACCTTGGAGCTCCACTGAAGCTTTCTTT. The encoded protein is CASSQEGPWSSTEAFF.

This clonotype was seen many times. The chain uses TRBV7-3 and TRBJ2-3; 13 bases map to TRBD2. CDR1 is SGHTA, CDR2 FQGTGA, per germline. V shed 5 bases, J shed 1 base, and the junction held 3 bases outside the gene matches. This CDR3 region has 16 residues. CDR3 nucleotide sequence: TGTGCCAGCAGCCCTGGGACTAGCGGGGGCACAGATACGCAGTATTTT. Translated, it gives CASSPGTSGGTDTQYF.

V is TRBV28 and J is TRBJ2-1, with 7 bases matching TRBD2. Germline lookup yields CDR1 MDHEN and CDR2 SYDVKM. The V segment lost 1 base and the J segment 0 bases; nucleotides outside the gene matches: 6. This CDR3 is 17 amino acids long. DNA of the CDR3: TGTGCCAGCAGTTTATTGAGGGAGGGGAGCTCCTACAATGAGCAGTTCTTC. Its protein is CASSLLREGSSYNEQFF.

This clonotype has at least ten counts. The CDR3 spells CSARVGTVNTEAFF. In nucleotides, the CDR3 is TGCAGTGCTAGAGTCGGGACAGTCAACACTGAAGCTTTCTTT. The rearrangement joins TRBV20-1 to TRBJ1-1, with TRBD1 matching over 7 bases. The CDR3 contains 14 residues. V lost 1 base, J lost 2 bases, and 4 bases stayed unmatched. Germline V gives CDR1 DFQATT, CDR2 SNEGSKA (reference sequence).

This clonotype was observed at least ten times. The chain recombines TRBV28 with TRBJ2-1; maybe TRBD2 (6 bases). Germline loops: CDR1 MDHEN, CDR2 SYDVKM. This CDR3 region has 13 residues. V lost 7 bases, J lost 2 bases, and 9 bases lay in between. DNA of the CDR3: TGTGCCAGCATCGGGAGACCCTACAATGAGCAGTTCTTC. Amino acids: CASIGRPYNEQFF.

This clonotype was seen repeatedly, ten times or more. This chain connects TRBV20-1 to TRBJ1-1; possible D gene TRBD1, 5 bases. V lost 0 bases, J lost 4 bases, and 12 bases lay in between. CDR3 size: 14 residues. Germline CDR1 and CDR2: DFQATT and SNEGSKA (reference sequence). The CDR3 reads CSARDLGVSTEAFF. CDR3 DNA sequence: TGCAGTGCTAGAGATTTAGGGGTAAGCACTGAAGCTTTCTTT.

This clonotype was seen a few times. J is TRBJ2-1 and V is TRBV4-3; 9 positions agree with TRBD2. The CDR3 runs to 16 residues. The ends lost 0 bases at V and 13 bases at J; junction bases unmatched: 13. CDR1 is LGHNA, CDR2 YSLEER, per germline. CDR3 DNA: TGCGCCAGCAGCCAAGATGGGGGACTAGCAAACAGCCCTCAGTTCTTC. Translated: CASSQDGGLANSPQFF.